A single sample is the source of the 19 T cell receptor beta chains below, sequenced in a study of T cells in Graves' hyperthyroidism and ophthalmopathy. Amplification of TCR beta CDR3 regions used RNA as the template. The TCR CDR3 was amplified in a first-round RT-PCR using the HTBI primer set. MiXCR, applied by TCRdb to the multiplex PCR reads, yields one record per CDR3 protein. The sample holds 250,000 to 400,000 distinct CDR3 sequences; 12% to 15% are singletons and the top ten take 34%. Sequencing used blood. The receptors were gathered from a woman between 40 and 50 years old with Graves' ophthalmopathy.

This clonotype showed up many times. V is TRBV2 and J is TRBJ1-2, with 9 bases matching TRBD1. The CDR3 is 13 residues long. The ends lost 6 bases at V and 10 bases at J; junction bases unmatched: 9. Per germline, CDR1 SNHLY and CDR2 FYNNEI. CDR3: CASSAGTGFPYTF. As DNA, the CDR3 is TGTGCCAGCAGCGCCGGGACAGGGTTTCCCTACACCTTC.

The chain employs TRBV15 and TRBJ1-5; perhaps TRBD1 as D (5 bases). Germline lookup yields CDR1 LNHNV and CDR2 YYDKDF (reference sequence). Trimming left V 0 bases short and J 1 base short, with 19 bases between. This CDR3 contains 19 residues. The CDR3 DNA reads as TGTGCCACCAGCAGAGATCCCCGGCAGGGTTTAATCAGCAATCAGCCCCAGCATTTT. It translates to CATSRDPRQGLISNQPQHF. Full variable domain (missing parts from reference TRBV15 and TRBJ1-5): DAMVIQNPRYQVTQFGKPVTLSCSQTLNHNVMYWYQQKSSQAPKLLFHYYDKDFNNEADTPDNFQSRRPNTSFCFLDIRSPGLGDTAMYLCATSRDPRQGLISNQPQHFGDGTRLSIL.

Concerning this clonotype itself: A single base separates this from a much larger clone, so it may be a read error. The rearrangement uses TRBV7-9 and TRBJ1-2, with TRBD1 as a possible D gene (5 bases). Per germline, CDR1 SEHNR and CDR2 FQNEAQ (reference sequence). Trimming stripped 5 bases from V and 5 bases from J, with 12 bases between. This CDR3 is built from 13 residues. CDR3 in DNA: TGTGCCAGCAGCCATCACAAGGGGTATGGCTACACCTTC. This encodes CASSHHKGYGYTF.

This clonotype showed up just a few times. Compared with germline, one end of the junction differs, possibly owing to a read error. For the CDR3, the DNA is TGTGCCAGCAGTTGGGGACAGGGCCCCCCGGGCTATTATTCACCCCTCCACTTT. This gives the protein CASSWGQGPPGYYSPLHF. V usage is TRBV2 and J usage is TRBJ1-6, with 9 bases fitting TRBD1. CDR1 SNHLY and CDR2 FYNNEI come from the germline V gene. The CDR3 runs 18 residues. The full variable domain, rest sourced from reference TRBV2 and TRBJ1-6, is EPEVTQTPSHQVTQMGQEVILRCVPISNHLYFYWYRQILGQKVEFLVSFYNNEISEKSEIFDDQFSVERPDGSNFTLKIRSTKLEDSAMYFCASSWGQGPPGYYSPLHFGNGTRLTVT.

This clonotype has more than one count but fewer than ten. The chain is built from TRBV5-1 and TRBJ2-3; 7 bases are shared with TRBD2. This CDR3 has 17 residues. Germline-derived CDR1 and CDR2 are SGHRS and YFSETQ. J was trimmed by 4 bases and V by 1 base; bases with no gene match: 12. This CDR3 is CASSLYRTGGRADTQYF. The CDR3 bases are TGCGCCAGCAGCTTGTATAGAACGGGGGGTCGTGCAGATACGCAGTATTTT.

At least ten counts were recorded for this clonotype. The chain couples TRBV5-1 to TRBJ2-7; 8 nucleotides match TRBD1. Germline trimming cut 4 bases from V and 5 bases from J; bases unmatched to any gene: 2. The germline CDR1 and CDR2 sequences are SGHRS and YFSETQ. This CDR3 region has 12 residues. The CDR3 spells CASSQQGDEQYF. CDR3 DNA sequence: TGCGCCAGCAGCCAACAGGGGGACGAGCAGTACTTC.

This clonotype was seen at least ten times. The chain combines TRBV6-1 with TRBJ2-3, with 8 bases that match TRBD2. CDR1 is MNHNS and CDR2 is SASEGT in the germline V gene. V was pared by 6 bases and J by 5 bases, with 13 bases of the junction left unmatched. This CDR3 is built from 16 residues. The CDR3 nucleotides read TGTGCCAGCAGCCCCACCCCCTCAGCGGGAGTAGATACGCAGTATTTT. Residues: CASSPTPSAGVDTQYF.

This clonotype has at least ten counts. V and J are TRBV12-3 or TRBV12-4 and TRBJ2-1, with TRBD2 identical over 7 bases. There are 14 residues in the CDR3. V was clipped by 7 bases and J by 2 bases; unmatched bases: 5. The CDR3: CASTRRGTYNEQFF. Written as DNA, the CDR3 is TGTGCCAGCACCAGGCGGGGGACCTACAATGAGCAGTTCTTC.

This chain uses TRBV4-1 with TRBJ2-7; D is uncertain. The germline V gene encodes CDR1 MGHRA and CDR2 YSYEKL. The CDR3 covers 14 residues. Trimming pared 0 bases from V and 2 bases from J, leaving 8 bases between. CDR3 sequence (DNA): TGCGCCAGCAGCCAAGAAGCCACCCCCTACGAGCAGTACTTC. It is translated as CASSQEATPYEQYF.

This clonotype was seen more than once but under ten times. The chain carries TRBV28 and TRBJ2-3, with unresolved D. V was trimmed by 8 bases and J by 1 base, leaving 16 bases between them. The CDR3 totals 15 residues. From germline, CDR1 is MDHEN and CDR2 SYDVKM. CDR3 DNA: TGTGCCAGCCGGGTTTTGAGCGAGGGCACAGATACGCAGTATTTT. Translated: CASRVLSEGTDTQYF.

This clonotype has a handful of counts. The chain employs TRBV3-1 and TRBJ1-4; D ambiguous. Trimming left V 0 bases short and J 5 bases short, with 16 bases between. The CDR3 has 17 residues. The V gene's germline CDR1 is LGHDT and CDR2 YNNKEL (reference sequence). CDR3 residues: CASSQDNRGLFNEKLFF. The CDR3 bases are TGTGCCAGCAGCCAAGATAATAGAGGACTTTTCAATGAAAAACTGTTTTTT.

To note about this clonotype: A much larger clone differs by one base, so this may be a read error. This chain connects TRBV7-2 to TRBJ1-3, with D possibly matching TRBD1 (5 bases). This CDR3 region has 15 residues. From germline, CDR1 is SGHTA and CDR2 FQGNSA. Here the CDR3 reads CASSPRVRPGNTTYF. In DNA, the CDR3 is TGTGCCAGCAGCCCCAGGGTGCGCCCTGGAAACACCACATATTTT.

In the case of this clonotype: This sequence may be a read error, since a much larger clone differs from it by one base. This chain connects TRBV7-8 to TRBJ1-6, with D maybe TRBD1 (5 bases). Trimming removed 2 bases from V and 3 bases from J, with 14 bases in between. The CDR3 contains 17 residues. The germline gives CDR1 SGHVS, CDR2 FQNEAQ. CDR3 in DNA: TGTGCCAGCAGCTTACTTTCCGGGACGAGCTATAATTCACCCCTCCACTTT. This translates into CASSLLSGTSYNSPLHF.

This clonotype was found many times. The V and J genes are TRBV18 and TRBJ1-1; TRBD1 matches at 10 bases. The length of the CDR3 is 15 residues. CDR1 is KGHSH, CDR2 LQKENI, per germline. With V trimmed by 4 bases and J by 3 bases, 5 bases remained unmatched. CDR3 sequence: CASSRTGGTYTEAFF. The DNA for the CDR3 is TGTGCCAGCTCACGGACAGGGGGAACGTACACTGAAGCTTTCTTT.

This clonotype was recorded at least ten times. The chain joins TRBV20-1 to TRBJ2-7; possibly TRBD2 for D (5 bases). The length of the CDR3 is 15 residues. The V gene's germline CDR1 is DFQATT and CDR2 SNEGSKA (reference sequence). Trimming cost V 0 bases and J 2 bases, with 14 bases left between them. Here the CDR3 reads CSARDRSGSPYEQYF. The CDR3 bases are TGCAGTGCTAGAGATCGCTCGGGGTCCCCCTACGAGCAGTACTTC.

V and J are TRBV10-2 and TRBJ1-4, with a possible D match to TRBD1 (5 bases). The germline CDR1 and CDR2 sequences are WSHSY and SAAADI. V lost 8 bases, J lost 5 bases, and 12 bases lay in between. The CDR3 has 13 amino acids. The CDR3 DNA reads as TGCGCCAGCCAGGGAGGGTTAAATGAAAAACTGTTTTTT. This translates into CASQGGLNEKLFF.

This clonotype was seen a few times. The J gene is TRBJ2-5, the V gene TRBV9; possibly TRBD1 for D (6 bases). Trimming shortened V by 4 bases and J by 0 bases, and 16 bases separated the two germline ends. CDR1 and CDR2 (germline): SGDLS, YYNGEE. The CDR3 has 16 residues. CDR3 nucleotides: TGTGCCAGCAGCTCCTCGACAGGAATTAACCAAGAGACCCAGTACTTC. Translation gives CASSSSTGINQETQYF.

This clonotype was observed at least ten times. The chain couples TRBV6-1 to TRBJ2-7, with D perhaps assigned TRBD1 or TRBD2 (6 bases each). This CDR3 is built from 15 residues. Germline values: CDR1 MNHNS, CDR2 SASEGT. V was cut by 2 bases and J by 0 bases, with 11 bases left in between. CDR3: CASSEWGASSYEQYF. DNA of the CDR3: TGTGCCAGCAGTGAATGGGGGGCCAGCTCCTACGAGCAGTACTTC.

This clonotype turned up a few times. The genes are TRBV7-9 and TRBJ1-5, with no clear D. The germline gives CDR1 SEHNR, CDR2 FQNEAQ (reference sequence). Trimming shortened V by 3 bases and J by 5 bases, and 5 bases separated the two germline ends. This CDR3 region has 12 residues. The CDR3 loop is CASSFRDQPQHF. In DNA, the CDR3 is TGTGCCAGCAGCTTTCGGGATCAGCCCCAGCATTTT.